This T cell receptor (beta chain) derives from a study of human T cells and chemical hapten exposure. This clonotype was observed a few times. Antigen: not known. Time point indicated: patch test 1, 2 weeks after DPC sensitization. The sample's treatment: therapeutic diphenylcyclopropenone sensitization with weekly scalp DPC. Every donor had alopecia and was 18 to 70 years old; all were suitable for DPC. Unfractionated whole blood was the source of the extracted total RNA. TCRdb re-called the RACE reads with MiXCR, one entry per CDR3 protein. The sample records about 120,000 distinct CDR3 sequences, approximately 14% being singletons. Study results and caveats: Compared with pre-sensitization or healthy control sets, expanded TCRs clustered more. TCRs exceeding 1 in 1000 frequency stayed unchanged with DPC sensitization.

Germline CDR1 and CDR2: SGHNT and YYREEE (reference sequence). V was trimmed by 4 bases and J by 4 bases, leaving 12 bases between them. The CDR3 has 13 amino acids. J is TRBJ2-7 and V is TRBV5-4; D remains unclear. Here the sequenced sample was whole blood, taken in connection with sensitization to the hapten diphenylcyclopropenone (DPC). The origin of this receptor is a man aged 18 to 30 with alopecia areata. Some clones in this sample may be carry-over from other donors' samples. CDR3 sequence reads: CASSIVGSYEQYF. CDR3 in DNA: TGTGCCAGCAGCATCGTGGGTAGTTACGAGCAGTACTTC.